The entry below gives a single T cell receptor (beta chain) sequence along with its context. Its antigen remains unknown. V lost 1 base and J 8 bases, leaving 9 bases between the germline ends. Germline-derived CDR1 and CDR2 are SGHNT and YYREEE (reference sequence). The CDR3 sequence is 12 residues long. This record comes from a study of T cell responses to AZD1222 COVID-19 vaccine. Study conclusions and caveats: The sample set comprised mostly white British donors with more females, and clonal diversity was possibly underestimated. Baseline serology detected seropositivity in only a handful of AZD1222 recipients. Spike-specific TCRs gained breadth and depth after people received two AZD1222 doses. Spike regions recognized by vaccine-associated CD4 TCRs spanned the protein, led by 160-218 and 743-854.

Sequenced by immunoSEQ multiplex PCR; TCRdb stores in-frame clones only, minus some. The sample lists around 200,000 clones, about 88% occurring once. This sequence originates from an adult who received the AZD1222 COVID-19 vaccine. The sample was peripheral blood, taken 28 days after the second AZD1222 dose. The V gene is TRBV5-4, the J gene TRBJ1-2; D is unresolved. The CDR3 DNA reads as TGTGCCAGCAGCTTGAAGACAAACGGCTACACCTTC. Its translation: CASSLKTNGYTF.